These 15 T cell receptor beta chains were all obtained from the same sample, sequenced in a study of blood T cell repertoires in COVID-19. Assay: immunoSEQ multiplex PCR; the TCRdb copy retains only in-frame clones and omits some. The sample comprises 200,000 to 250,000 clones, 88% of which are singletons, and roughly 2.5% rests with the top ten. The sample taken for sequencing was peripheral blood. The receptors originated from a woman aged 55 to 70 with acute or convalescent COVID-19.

CDR3 residues: CASSNKNTGELFF. The CDR3 DNA sequence: TGTGCCAGTAGTAATAAGAACACCGGGGAGCTGTTTTTT. The J gene is TRBJ2-2, the V gene TRBV19; no clear D gene. The CDR3 is made up of 13 amino acids. Trimming took off 4 bases at V and 1 base at J, with 4 bases between the two ends. Germline CDR1 and CDR2: LNHDA and SQIVND (reference sequence).

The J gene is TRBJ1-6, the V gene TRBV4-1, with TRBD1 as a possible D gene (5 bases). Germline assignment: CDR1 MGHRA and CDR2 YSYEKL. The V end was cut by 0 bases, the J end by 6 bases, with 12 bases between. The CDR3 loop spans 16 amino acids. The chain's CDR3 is CASSQDETGFNSPLHF. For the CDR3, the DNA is TGCGCCAGCAGCCAAGATGAAACAGGTTTTAATTCACCCCTCCACTTT.

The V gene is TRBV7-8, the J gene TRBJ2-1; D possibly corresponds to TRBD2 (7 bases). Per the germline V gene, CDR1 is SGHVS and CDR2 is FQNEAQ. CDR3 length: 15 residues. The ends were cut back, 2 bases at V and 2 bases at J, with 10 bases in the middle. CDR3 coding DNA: TGTGCCAGCAGCTTATGGGGGGGCCCCTACAATGAGCAGTTCTTC. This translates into CASSLWGGPYNEQFF.

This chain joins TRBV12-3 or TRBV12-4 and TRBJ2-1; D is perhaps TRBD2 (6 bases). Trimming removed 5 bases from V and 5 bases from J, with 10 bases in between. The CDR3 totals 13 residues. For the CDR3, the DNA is TGTGCCAGCAGTGCGGGACTCAACAATGAGCAGTTCTTC. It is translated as CASSAGLNNEQFF.

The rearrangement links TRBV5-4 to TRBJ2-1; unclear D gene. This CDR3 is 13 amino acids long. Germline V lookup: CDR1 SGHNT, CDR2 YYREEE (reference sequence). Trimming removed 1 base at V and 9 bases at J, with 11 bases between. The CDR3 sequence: CASSLLVRGEQFF. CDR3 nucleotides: TGTGCCAGCAGCTTGTTAGTACGCGGTGAGCAGTTCTTC.

The CDR3 loop is CASSLATSGYEQYF. CDR3 nucleotide sequence: TGCGCCAGCAGCTTGGCCACTAGCGGATACGAGCAGTACTTC. The rearrangement uses TRBV5-1 and TRBJ2-7; 8 bases are a match to TRBD2. The CDR3 covers 14 residues. Trimming took 0 bases from V and 4 from J; bases not matched to a gene: 3. Germline loops: CDR1 SGHRS, CDR2 YFSETQ.

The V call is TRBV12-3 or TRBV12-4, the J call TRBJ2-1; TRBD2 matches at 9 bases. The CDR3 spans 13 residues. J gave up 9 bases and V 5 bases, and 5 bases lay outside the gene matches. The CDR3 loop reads CASSPGLASEQFF. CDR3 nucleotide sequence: TGTGCCAGCAGTCCCGGACTAGCGAGTGAGCAGTTCTTC.

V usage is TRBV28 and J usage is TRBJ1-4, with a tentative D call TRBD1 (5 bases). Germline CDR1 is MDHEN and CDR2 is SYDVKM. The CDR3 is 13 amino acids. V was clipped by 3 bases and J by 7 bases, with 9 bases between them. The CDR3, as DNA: TGTGCCAGCAGTTTGGCAGGGCCTGAAAAACTGTTTTTT. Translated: CASSLAGPEKLFF.

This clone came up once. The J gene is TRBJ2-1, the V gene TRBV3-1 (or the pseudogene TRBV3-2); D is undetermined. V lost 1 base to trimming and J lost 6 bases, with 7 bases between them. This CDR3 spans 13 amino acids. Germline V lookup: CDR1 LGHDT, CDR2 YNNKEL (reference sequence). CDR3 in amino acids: CASSQARVNEQFF. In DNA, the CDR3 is TGTGCCAGCAGCCAAGCTCGCGTCAATGAGCAGTTCTTC.

CDR3 bases: TGTGCCAGCAGCTTCCACCGGGTCGGAAATGAAAAACTGTTTTTT. Translating it yields CASSFHRVGNEKLFF. The rearrangement joins TRBV7-9 to TRBJ1-4; D remains unclear. V lost 3 bases and J 5 bases, leaving 13 bases between the germline ends. Germline lookup yields CDR1 SEHNR and CDR2 FQNEAQ (reference sequence). The CDR3 consists of 15 residues. Full variable domain (missing parts from reference TRBV7-9 and TRBJ1-4): DTGVSQNPRHKITKRGQNVTFRCDPISEHNRLYWYRQTLGQGPEFLTYFQNEAQLEKSRLLSDRFSAERPKGSFSTLEIQRTEQGDSAMYLCASSFHRVGNEKLFFGSGTQLSVL.

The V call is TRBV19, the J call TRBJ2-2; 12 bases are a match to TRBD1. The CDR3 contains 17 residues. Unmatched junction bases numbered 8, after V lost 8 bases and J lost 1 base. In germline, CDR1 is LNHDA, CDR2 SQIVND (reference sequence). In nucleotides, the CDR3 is TGTGCCAGTCAGTTACGGGACAGGGGGCTGAACACCGGGGAGCTGTTTTTT. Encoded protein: CASQLRDRGLNTGELFF.

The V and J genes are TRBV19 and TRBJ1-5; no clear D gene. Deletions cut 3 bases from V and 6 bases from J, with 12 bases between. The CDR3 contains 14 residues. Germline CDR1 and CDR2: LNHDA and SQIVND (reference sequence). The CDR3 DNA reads TGTGCCAGTAGTATCGGGAACCGGGTTCAGCCCCAGCATTTT. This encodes CASSIGNRVQPQHF.

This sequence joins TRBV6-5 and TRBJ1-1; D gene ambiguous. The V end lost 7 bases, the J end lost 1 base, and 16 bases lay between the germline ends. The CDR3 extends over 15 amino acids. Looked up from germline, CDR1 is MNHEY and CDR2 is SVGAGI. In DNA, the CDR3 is TGTGCCAGCACTACCTCGGGATGGGGGAACACTGAAGCTTTCTTT. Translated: CASTTSGWGNTEAFF.

As DNA, the CDR3 is TGCAGCGTTACCGGGGGGACAGGAATACGTGGGACTGAAGCTTTCTTT. Encoded protein: CSVTGGTGIRGTEAFF. J is TRBJ1-1 and V is TRBV29-1; 8 nucleotides align to TRBD1. Looked up from germline, CDR1 is SQVTM and CDR2 is ANQGSEA. This CDR3 spans 16 amino acids. V was clipped by 5 bases and J by 5 bases; unmatched bases: 16.

DNA for the CDR3: TGCGCCAGCAGCCCGGTCTACTCTACCTACGAGCAGTACTTC. Protein product: CASSPVYSTYEQYF. The chain combines TRBV4-3 with TRBJ2-7; D gene ambiguous. Trimming took off 4 bases at V and 2 bases at J, with 12 bases between the two ends. The CDR3 consists of 14 residues. Germline CDR1 is LGHNA and CDR2 is YSLEER.